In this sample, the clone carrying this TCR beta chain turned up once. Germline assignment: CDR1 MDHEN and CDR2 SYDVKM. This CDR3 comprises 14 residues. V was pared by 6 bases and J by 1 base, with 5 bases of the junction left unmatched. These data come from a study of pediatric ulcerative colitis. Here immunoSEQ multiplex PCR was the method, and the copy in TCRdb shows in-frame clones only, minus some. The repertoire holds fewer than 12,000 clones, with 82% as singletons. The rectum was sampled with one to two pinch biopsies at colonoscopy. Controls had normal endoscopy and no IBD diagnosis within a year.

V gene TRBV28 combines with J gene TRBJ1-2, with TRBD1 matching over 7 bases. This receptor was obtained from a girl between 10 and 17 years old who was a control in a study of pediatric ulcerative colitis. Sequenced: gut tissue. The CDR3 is CASRMTGSNYGYTF. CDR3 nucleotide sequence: TGTGCCAGCAGAATGACAGGGAGTAACTATGGCTACACCTTC.